The source of this T cell receptor beta chain is a study of cytomegalovirus exposure and HLA in healthy donors. Per the germline V gene, CDR1 is LNHDA and CDR2 is SQIVND (reference sequence). The V end was cut by 0 bases, the J end by 5 bases, with 13 bases between. The CDR3 is 15 amino acids. This clone turned up a few times. The antigen remains undetermined. It was with 60 Vbeta and 13 Jbeta primers that the PCR ran. Sequencing used immunoSEQ multiplex PCR; TCRdb keeps in-frame clones, though not all of them. The table includes 150,000 to 200,000 clones, 82% detected once. Findings and limits, study-wide: Sequencing depth across donors, presence/absence analyses assumed, was roughly uniform. An analysis done earlier found most TCR beta V segments productive about 90% or about 30% of the time.

The chain employs TRBV19 and TRBJ1-1; D possibly corresponds to TRBD1 (6 bases). Material: PBMCs. The receptor's source is a male donor in good health and CMV-seronegative. The CDR3 here is CASSIDQGQGTEAFF. The CDR3 nucleotides are TGTGCCAGTAGTATAGATCAAGGCCAGGGGACTGAAGCTTTCTTT. Drawing the rest from reference TRBV19 and TRBJ1-1, the complete variable domain is DGGITQSPKYLFRKEGQNVTLSCEQNLNHDAMYWYRQDPGQGLRLIYYSQIVNDFQKGDIAEGYSVSREKKESFPLTVTSAQKNPTAFYLCASSIDQGQGTEAFFGQGTRLTVV.